This T cell receptor (beta chain) was retrieved from a study of glioma-infiltrating T cells after dendritic cell vaccination. On this clone itself: What it recognizes is unknown. Other DNA sequences within the sample encode an identical CDR3.

Produced via immunoSEQ multiplex PCR; TCRdb's table is partial and in-frame only. The data show almost 65,000 clones, around 83% seen once. General study results and limits: Complete blood and tumor specimen sets were limited to few patients.

The CDR3 length is 14 residues. Germline V gene data show CDR1 as MNHEY and CDR2 as SMNVEV (reference sequence). Between the trimmed V and J ends, which lost 3 bases and 2 bases, there was a span of 8 bases. The chain links TRBV27 to TRBJ2-1; TRBD2 is a possible D gene (7 bases). Sequenced material: blood, taken before dendritic cell vaccination. This clonotype originated in a human donor with glioblastoma. In nucleotides, the CDR3 is TGTGCCAGCAGTTTGGGGGGGCCCTACAATGAGCAGTTCTTC. Translating gives CASSLGGPYNEQFF.